This TCR beta chain was found in a study of T cell responses to AZD1222 COVID-19 vaccine. This clone came up a few times. The CDR3 is 16 amino acids. Germline V lookup: CDR1 MNHEY, CDR2 SVGAGI. Unmatched junction bases numbered 7, after V lost 1 base and J lost 3 bases. The method was immunoSEQ multiplex PCR; TCRdb's version includes in-frame clones alone and lacks a portion of them. This sample yields more than 150,000 clones, of which around 94% are seen a single time; around 1.6% belongs to the top ten. This TCR was recovered from an adult who received the AZD1222 COVID-19 vaccine. The chain combines TRBV6-5 with TRBJ2-7; 9 positions agree with TRBD1. The sample was peripheral blood, taken 28 days after the second AZD1222 dose. The CDR3 nucleotides read TGTGCCAGCAGTTACTTCCCGGGACAGGGCTACTACGAGCAGTACTTC. Protein sequence: CASSYFPGQGYYEQYF.